The rows below give T cell receptor beta chains drawn from one sample of a study of molecular identifiers for immune sequencing clone quantification. From the PCR reads, TCRdb called clonotypes with MiXCR, one entry per CDR3 protein. The repertoire holds around 82,000 distinct CDR3 sequences, with roughly 19% as singletons. What was sequenced was naive CD8+ T cells from blood, with Jurkat cell RNA spiked in. These receptors all come from a human donor in good health. Some libraries in this study had Jurkat cell RNA spiked in. Each CDR3 is given with its conserved first and last residue. A D gene is named only where the DNA matches it firmly. Some rows mark clone size as missing; the rest say once, few, many or name a class of expanded clone.

cdr3_aa,cdr3_nt,cdr3_length,clone_size,d_call,v_call,j_call
CASSYSLRGGALSYNEQFF,TGTGCCAGCAGTTACTCGTTAAGAGGGGGGGCGCTTAGCTACAATGAGCAGTTCTTC,19,many,-,TRBV6-6,TRBJ2-1
CASSLTRANTEAFF,TGTGCCAGCAGTTTAACGCGGGCGAACACTGAAGCTTTCTTT,14,many,-,TRBV27,TRBJ1-1
CASSPIRVRTGGGETQYF,TGTGCCAGCAGCCCTATCAGGGTACGGACAGGGGGCGGAGAGACCCAGTACTTC,18,many,TRBD1,TRBV27,TRBJ2-5
CASSSPKTGLGTEAFF,TGTGCCAGCAGCTCACCTAAGACAGGTTTGGGCACTGAAGCTTTCTTT,16,many,-,TRBV7-9,TRBJ1-1
CASSMSNQPQHF,TGTGCCAGTAGTATGAGCAATCAGCCCCAGCATTTT,12,many,-,TRBV19,TRBJ1-5
CASSEWGIESPLHF,TGTGCCAGCAGTGAATGGGGAATTGAGTCACCCCTCCACTTT,14,many,-,TRBV6-1,TRBJ1-6
CASSFPDREEQPQHF,TGTGCCAGCAGCTTCCCGGACAGGGAGGAACAGCCCCAGCATTTT,15,many,TRBD1,TRBV7-9,TRBJ1-5
CASSMLADYEQYF,TGTGCCAGCAGCATGTTAGCCGACTACGAGCAGTACTTC,13,many,-,TRBV5-4,TRBJ2-7
CASSLGPGTLSSSYEQYF,TGTGCCAGCAGCTTAGGTCCCGGCACCCTTTCTAGCTCCTACGAGCAGTACTTC,18,many,-,TRBV11-2,TRBJ2-7
CASSLEAPGTISSYEQYF,TGTGCCAGCAGCTTAGAGGCCCCCGGGACTATAAGCTCCTACGAGCAGTACTTC,18,few,TRBD2,TRBV11-2,TRBJ2-7
CASSLRPGLYTGELFF,TGTGCCAGCAGTCTAAGACCGGGACTCTACACCGGGGAGCTGTTTTTT,16,many,-,TRBV6-5,TRBJ2-2
CASGGKGAQYF,TGTGCCAGCGGGGGGAAGGGTGCCCAGTACTTC,11,-,-,TRBV25-1,TRBJ2-5
CASSSDGYEQYF,TGTGCCAGCAGTTCGGACGGCTACGAGCAGTACTTC,12,few,-,TRBV27,TRBJ2-7
CASSSTASKNEQFF,TGTGCCAGCAGCTCGACCGCAAGTAAAAATGAGCAGTTCTTC,14,many,-,TRBV7-8,TRBJ2-1
CSARASGTSSYEQYF,TGCAGTGCTAGAGCTTCCGGGACAAGCTCCTACGAGCAGTACTTC,15,-,-,TRBV20-1,TRBJ2-7
CASSTDNTAGNEQFF,TGTGCCAGTAGCACCGATAACACCGCGGGGAATGAGCAGTTCTTC,15,many,-,TRBV19,TRBJ2-1
CASSGGTELNEKLFF,TGTGCCAGCAGTGGAGGGACAGAGTTAAATGAAAAACTGTTTTTT,15,many,TRBD1,TRBV6-1,TRBJ1-4
CASSELQGLHNEQFF,TGTGCCAGCAGTGAATTGCAGGGGCTCCACAATGAGCAGTTCTTC,15,many,-,TRBV6-1,TRBJ2-1
CASSEANDWAETGELFF,TGTGCCAGCAGTGAAGCTAATGATTGGGCCGAAACCGGGGAGCTGTTTTTT,17,many,-,TRBV6-1,TRBJ2-2
CASSLRLAGVDTQYF,TGTGCCAGCAGCCTCCGACTAGCGGGAGTTGATACGCAGTATTTT,15,many,TRBD2,TRBV13,TRBJ2-3
CASSPPDSTDTQYF,TGTGCCAGCTCACCACCCGACAGCACAGATACGCAGTATTTT,14,many,-,TRBV18,TRBJ2-3
CASSLARYVGQGESNQPQHF,TGTGCCAGCAGTTTAGCTAGGTATGTGGGACAGGGGGAAAGCAATCAGCCCCAGCATTTT,20,many,TRBD1,TRBV12-3/TRBV12-4,TRBJ1-5
CASSQGLAGFTDTQYF,TGTGCCAGCAGCCAAGGACTAGCGGGATTCACAGATACGCAGTATTTT,16,many,TRBD2,TRBV12-3/TRBV12-4,TRBJ2-3
CASSQDPPQGADEKLFF,TGCGCCAGCAGCCAAGATCCTCCCCAGGGGGCTGATGAAAAACTGTTTTTT,17,many,TRBD1,TRBV4-1,TRBJ1-4
CATSREGPGHTGREQYF,TGTGCCACCAGCAGAGAAGGGCCGGGACATACAGGCCGTGAGCAGTACTTC,17,many,-,TRBV15,TRBJ2-7
CASSPRQGYEQYF,TGTGCCAGCAGCCCGCGACAGGGCTACGAGCAGTACTTC,13,many,TRBD1,TRBV7-9,TRBJ2-7